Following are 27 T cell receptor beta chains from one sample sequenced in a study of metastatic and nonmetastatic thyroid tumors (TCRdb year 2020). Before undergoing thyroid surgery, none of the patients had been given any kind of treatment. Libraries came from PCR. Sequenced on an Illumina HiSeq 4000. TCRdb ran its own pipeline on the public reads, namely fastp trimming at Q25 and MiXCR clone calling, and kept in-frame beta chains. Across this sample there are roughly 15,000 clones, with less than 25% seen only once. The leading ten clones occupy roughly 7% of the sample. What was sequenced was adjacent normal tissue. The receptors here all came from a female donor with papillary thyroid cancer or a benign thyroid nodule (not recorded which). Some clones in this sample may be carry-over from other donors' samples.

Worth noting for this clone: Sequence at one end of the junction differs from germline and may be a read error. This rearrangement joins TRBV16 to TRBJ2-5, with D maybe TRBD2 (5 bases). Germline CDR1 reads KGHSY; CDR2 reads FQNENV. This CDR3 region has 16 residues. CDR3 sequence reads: CASSRREPIWEEAQYF. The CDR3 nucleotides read TGTGCCAGCAGCCGCCGGGAACCCATATGGGAAGAGGCCCAGTACTTC.

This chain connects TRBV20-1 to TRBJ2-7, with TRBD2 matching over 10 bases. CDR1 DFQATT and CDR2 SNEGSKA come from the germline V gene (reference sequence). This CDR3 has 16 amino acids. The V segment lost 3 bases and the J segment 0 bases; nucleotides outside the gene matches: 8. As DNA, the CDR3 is TGCAGTGCTAGGGGGCTCGGGACTAGCGTCTCCTACGAGCAGTACTTC. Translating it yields CSARGLGTSVSYEQYF.

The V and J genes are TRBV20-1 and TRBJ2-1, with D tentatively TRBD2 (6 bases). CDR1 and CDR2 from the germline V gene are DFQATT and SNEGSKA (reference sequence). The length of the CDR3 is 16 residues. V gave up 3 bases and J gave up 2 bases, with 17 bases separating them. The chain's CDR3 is CSASTAGLTTYNEQFF. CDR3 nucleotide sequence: TGCAGTGCTAGTACCGCGGGACTCACCACCTACAATGAGCAGTTCTTC.

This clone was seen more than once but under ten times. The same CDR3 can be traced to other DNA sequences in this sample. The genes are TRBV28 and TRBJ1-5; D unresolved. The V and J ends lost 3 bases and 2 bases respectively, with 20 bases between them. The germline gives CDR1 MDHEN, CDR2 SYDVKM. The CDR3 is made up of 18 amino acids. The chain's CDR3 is CASSFPPRHRVGNQPQHF. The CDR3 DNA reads TGTGCCAGCAGTTTCCCGCCCCGACACCGGGTTGGCAATCAGCCCCAGCATTTT.

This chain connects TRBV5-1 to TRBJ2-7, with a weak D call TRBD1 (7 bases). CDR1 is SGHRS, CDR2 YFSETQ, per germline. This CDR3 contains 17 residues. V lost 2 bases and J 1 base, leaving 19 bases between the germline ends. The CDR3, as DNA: TGCGCCAGCAGCTTAGCTGGCGGGACAGATACTTCCTACGAGCAGTACTTC. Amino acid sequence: CASSLAGGTDTSYEQYF.

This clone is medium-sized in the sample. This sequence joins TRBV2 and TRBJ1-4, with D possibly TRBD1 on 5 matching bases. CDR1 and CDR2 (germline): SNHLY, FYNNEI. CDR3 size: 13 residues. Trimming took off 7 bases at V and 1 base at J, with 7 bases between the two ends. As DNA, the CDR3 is TGTGCCAGCATGGGGCAAACTAATGAAAAACTGTTTTTT. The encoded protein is CASMGQTNEKLFF.

The CDR3 is CASTPRLPDRSGNTIYF. CDR3 coding DNA: TGTGCCAGCACACCCCGGCTTCCAGATCGCTCTGGAAACACCATATATTTT. The rearrangement links TRBV11-1 to TRBJ1-3; D ambiguous. Germline CDR1 SGHAT, CDR2 FQDESV (reference sequence). The CDR3 has 17 residues. Between the trimmed V and J ends, which lost 7 bases and 0 bases, there was a span of 19 bases.

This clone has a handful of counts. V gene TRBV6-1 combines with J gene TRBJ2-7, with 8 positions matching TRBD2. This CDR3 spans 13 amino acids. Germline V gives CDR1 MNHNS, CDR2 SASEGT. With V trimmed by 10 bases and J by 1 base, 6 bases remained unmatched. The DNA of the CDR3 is TGTGCCATCCTACTAGCGGCTTCCTACGAGCAGTACTTC. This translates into CAILLAASYEQYF.

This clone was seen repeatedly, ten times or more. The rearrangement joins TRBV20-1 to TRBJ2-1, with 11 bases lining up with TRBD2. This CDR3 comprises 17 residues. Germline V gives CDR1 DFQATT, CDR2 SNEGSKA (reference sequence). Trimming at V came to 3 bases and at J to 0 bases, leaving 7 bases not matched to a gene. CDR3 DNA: TGCAGTGCTAGGGGGCTCGGGACTAGCGGCTCCTACAATGAGCAGTTCTTC. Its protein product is CSARGLGTSGSYNEQFF.

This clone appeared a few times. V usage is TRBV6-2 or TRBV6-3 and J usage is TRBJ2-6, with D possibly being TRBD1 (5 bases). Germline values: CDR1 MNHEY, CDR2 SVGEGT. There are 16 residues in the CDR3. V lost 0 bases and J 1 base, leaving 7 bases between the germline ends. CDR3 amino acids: CASSYSGDSGANVLTF. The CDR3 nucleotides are TGTGCCAGCAGTTACTCAGGGGATTCTGGGGCCAACGTCCTGACTTTC.

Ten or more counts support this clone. The CDR3 here is CASSLQGYEQYF. Here the CDR3 DNA reads TGCGCCAGCAGCTTACAGGGCTACGAGCAGTACTTC. The chain recombines TRBV5-1 with TRBJ2-7; TRBD1 is a possible D gene (6 bases). CDR1 is SGHRS and CDR2 is YFSETQ in the germline V gene. This CDR3 has 12 residues. V was trimmed by 2 bases and J by 3 bases, leaving 6 bases between them.

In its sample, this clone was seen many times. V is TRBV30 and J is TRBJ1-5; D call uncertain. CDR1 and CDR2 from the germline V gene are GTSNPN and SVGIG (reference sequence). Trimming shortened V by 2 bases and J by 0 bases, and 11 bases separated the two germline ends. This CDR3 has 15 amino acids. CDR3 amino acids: CAWSSDRNSNQPQHF. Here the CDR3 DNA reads TGTGCCTGGAGTTCGGACCGAAATAGCAATCAGCCCCAGCATTTT.

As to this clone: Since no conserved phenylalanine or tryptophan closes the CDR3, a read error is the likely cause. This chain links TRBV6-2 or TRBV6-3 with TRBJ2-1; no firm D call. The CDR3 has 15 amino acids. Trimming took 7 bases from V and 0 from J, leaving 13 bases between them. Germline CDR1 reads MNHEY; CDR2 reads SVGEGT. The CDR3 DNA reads TGTGCCAGCACCAAGGGCGTCGGCTCCTACAATGAGCAGTTCAGC. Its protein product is CASTKGVGSYNEQFS.

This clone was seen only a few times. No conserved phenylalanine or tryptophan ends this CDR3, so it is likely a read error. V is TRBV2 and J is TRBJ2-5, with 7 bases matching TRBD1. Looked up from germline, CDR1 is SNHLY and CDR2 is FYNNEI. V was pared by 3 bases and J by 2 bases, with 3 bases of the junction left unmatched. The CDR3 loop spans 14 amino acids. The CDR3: CASSEGQQQETQYP. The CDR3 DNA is TGTGCCAGCAGTGAGGGACAGCAACAAGAGACCCAGTACCCC.

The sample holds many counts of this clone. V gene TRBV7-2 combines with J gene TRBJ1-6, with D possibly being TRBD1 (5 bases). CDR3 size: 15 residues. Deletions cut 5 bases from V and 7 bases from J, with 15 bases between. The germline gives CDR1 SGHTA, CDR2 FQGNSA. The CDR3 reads CASSGDSGKNSPLHF. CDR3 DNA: TGTGCCAGCAGCGGTGACAGTGGCAAAAATTCACCCCTCCACTTT.

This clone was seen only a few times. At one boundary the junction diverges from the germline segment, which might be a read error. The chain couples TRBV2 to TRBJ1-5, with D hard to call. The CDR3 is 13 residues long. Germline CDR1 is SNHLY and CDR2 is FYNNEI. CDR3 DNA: TGTGCCAGCCTCGCGGACGGCAATCATCCCCAGCATTTT. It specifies CASLADGNHPQHF. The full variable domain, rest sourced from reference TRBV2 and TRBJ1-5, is EPEVTQTPSHQVTQMGQEVILRCVPISNHLYFYWYRQILGQKVEFLVSFYNNEISEKSEIFDDQFSVERPDGSNFTLKIRSTKLEDSAMYFCASLADGNHPQHFGDGTRLSIL.

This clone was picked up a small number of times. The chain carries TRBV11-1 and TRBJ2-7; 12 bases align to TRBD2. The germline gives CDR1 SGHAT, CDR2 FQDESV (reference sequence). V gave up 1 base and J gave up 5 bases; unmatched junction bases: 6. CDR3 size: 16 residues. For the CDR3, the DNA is TGTGCCAGCAGCTTAGGACTAGCGGGAGATCTCGACGAGCAGTACTTC. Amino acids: CASSLGLAGDLDEQYF.

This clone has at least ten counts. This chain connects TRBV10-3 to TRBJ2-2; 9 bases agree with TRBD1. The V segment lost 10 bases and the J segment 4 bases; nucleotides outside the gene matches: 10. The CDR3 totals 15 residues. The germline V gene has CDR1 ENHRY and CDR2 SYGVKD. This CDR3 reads CASKTGGAGTGELFF. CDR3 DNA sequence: TGTGCCAGCAAAACAGGGGGCGCCGGCACCGGGGAGCTGTTTTTT.

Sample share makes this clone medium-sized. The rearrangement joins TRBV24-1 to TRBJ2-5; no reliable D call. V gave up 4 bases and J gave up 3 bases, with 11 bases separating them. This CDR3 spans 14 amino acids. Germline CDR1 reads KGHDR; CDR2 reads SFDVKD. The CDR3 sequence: CATSDNRLEETQYF. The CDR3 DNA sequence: TGTGCCACCAGTGACAACCGCCTCGAAGAGACCCAGTACTTC.

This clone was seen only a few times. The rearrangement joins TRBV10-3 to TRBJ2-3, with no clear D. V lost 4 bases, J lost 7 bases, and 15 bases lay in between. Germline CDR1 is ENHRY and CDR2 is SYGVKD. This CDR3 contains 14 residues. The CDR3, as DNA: TGTGCCATCAGTGTGAGCGTTGCCGCATATACGCAGTATTTT. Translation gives CAISVSVAAYTQYF.

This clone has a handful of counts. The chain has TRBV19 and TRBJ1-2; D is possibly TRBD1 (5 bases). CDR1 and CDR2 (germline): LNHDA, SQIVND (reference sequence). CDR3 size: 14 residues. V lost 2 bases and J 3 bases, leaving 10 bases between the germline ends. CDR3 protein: CASSIQGSDYGYTF. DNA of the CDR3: TGTGCCAGTAGTATACAGGGATCGGACTATGGCTACACCTTC.

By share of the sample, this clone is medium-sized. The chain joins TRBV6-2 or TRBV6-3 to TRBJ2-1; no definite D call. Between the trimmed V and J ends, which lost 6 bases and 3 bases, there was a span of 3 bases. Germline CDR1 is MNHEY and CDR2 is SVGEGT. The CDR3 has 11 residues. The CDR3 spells CASSNYNEQFF. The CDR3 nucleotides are TGTGCCAGCAGCAACTACAATGAGCAGTTCTTC.

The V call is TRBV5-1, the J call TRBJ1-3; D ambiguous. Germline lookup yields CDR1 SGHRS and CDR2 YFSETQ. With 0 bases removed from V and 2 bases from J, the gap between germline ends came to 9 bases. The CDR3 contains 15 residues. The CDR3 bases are TGCGCCAGCAGCTTGGTGCCGGGAGCTGGAAACACCATATATTTT. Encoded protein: CASSLVPGAGNTIYF. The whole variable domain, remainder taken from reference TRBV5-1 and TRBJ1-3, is KAGVTQTPRYLIKTRGQQVTLSCSPISGHRSVSWYQQTPGQGLQFLFEYFSETQRNKGNFPGRFSGRQFSNSRSEMNVSTLELGDSALYLCASSLVPGAGNTIYFGEGSWLTVV.

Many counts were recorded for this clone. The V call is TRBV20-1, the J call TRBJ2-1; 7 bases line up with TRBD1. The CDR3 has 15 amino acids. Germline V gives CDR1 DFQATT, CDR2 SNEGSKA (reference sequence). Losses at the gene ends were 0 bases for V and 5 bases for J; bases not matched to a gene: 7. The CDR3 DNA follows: TGCAGTGCTAGAGACGGGACAGAGTTCGACAATGAGCAGTTCTTC. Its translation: CSARDGTEFDNEQFF.

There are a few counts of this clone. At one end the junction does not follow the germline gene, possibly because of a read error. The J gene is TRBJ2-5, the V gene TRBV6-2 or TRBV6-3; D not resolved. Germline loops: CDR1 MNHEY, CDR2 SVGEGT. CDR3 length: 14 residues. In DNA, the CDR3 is TGTGCCTGCAGTTACGTGGGCTGGAGAGATACCCAGTACTTC. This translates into CACSYVGWRDTQYF.

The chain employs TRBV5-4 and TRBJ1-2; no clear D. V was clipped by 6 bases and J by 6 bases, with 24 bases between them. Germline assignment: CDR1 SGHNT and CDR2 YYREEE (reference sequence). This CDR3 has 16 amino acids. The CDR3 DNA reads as TGTGCCAGCAAAGGAGGTGGCTTGGCTTCCGAGGATGGCTACACCTTC. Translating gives CASKGGGLASEDGYTF.

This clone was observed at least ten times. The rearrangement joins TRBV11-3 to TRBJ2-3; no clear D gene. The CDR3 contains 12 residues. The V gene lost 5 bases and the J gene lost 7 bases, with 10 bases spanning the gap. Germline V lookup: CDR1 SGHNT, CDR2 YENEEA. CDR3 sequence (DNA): TGTGCCAGCAGCCTCGGAAGCAATACGCAGTATTTT. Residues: CASSLGSNTQYF.